This T cell receptor beta chain was obtained from a study of T cell repertoires in cytomegalovirus infection. MiXCR, applied by TCRdb to the reads, yields one record per CDR3 protein. The sample includes approximately 910,000 distinct CDR3 sequences, around a third of them seen just once. The V gene's germline CDR1 is SGHAT and CDR2 FQNNGV. The CDR3 totals 17 residues. V trimming: 6 bases; J trimming: 5 bases; junction bases outside the gene matches: 12. Comment on this clonotype: Its antigen is not known. A clone one base away is much larger, so this may be a read error.

Sequenced here: cultured CD8+ T cells from PBMCs, sampled from culture after CMV antigen stimulation. The TCR sequence derives from a human donor in good health (CMV status not recorded). Some clones in this sample may be carry-over from other donors' samples. The rearrangement joins TRBV11-2 to TRBJ1-5; 11 bases fit TRBD1. The CDR3 region has the DNA TGTGCCAGCAGTAAGATCCGGGACAGGGGGACCGATCAGCCCCAGCATTTT. Protein sequence: CASSKIRDRGTDQPQHF.